This T cell receptor (beta chain) originates from a study of blood T cell repertoires in COVID-19. Study overall: T cells, B-cell-depleted T cells, or PBMCs provided the cDNA or gDNA that served as material.

Germline V gene sequence: CDR1 MNHEY, CDR2 SVGAGI. This CDR3 spans 14 amino acids. Trimming stripped 7 bases from V and 3 bases from J, with 12 bases between. Libraries were prepared by immunoSEQ multiplex PCR; TCRdb keeps only in-frame clonotypes and omits some of them. This table has about 260,000 clones, around 90% appearing once. Categorization into cohorts depended on clinical history that participants reported. Material for sequencing was PBMCs or T cells enriched from blood (not recorded which). The receptor was derived from a woman aged 45-65 years who had recovered from COVID-19. The gene calls are TRBV6-5 and TRBJ2-2, with TRBD2 as a possible D gene (7 bases). CDR3 DNA: TGTGCCAGCATTGGGGGGGCCTACACCGGGGAGCTGTTTTTT. Translated, it gives CASIGGAYTGELFF.